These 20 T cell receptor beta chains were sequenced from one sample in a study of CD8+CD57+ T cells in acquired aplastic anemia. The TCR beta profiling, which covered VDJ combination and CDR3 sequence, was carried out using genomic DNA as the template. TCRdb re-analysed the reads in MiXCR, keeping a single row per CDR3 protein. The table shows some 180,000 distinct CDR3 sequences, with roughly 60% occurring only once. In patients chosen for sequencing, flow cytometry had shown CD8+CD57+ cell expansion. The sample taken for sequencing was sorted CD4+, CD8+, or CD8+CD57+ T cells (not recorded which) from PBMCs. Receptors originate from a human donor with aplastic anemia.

This CDR3 reads CASLKGGALNEQFF. In DNA form, the CDR3 reads TGTGCCAGCTTGAAAGGGGGGGCCTTAAATGAGCAGTTCTTC. The V and J genes are TRBV25-1 and TRBJ2-1; a weak D match, TRBD2 (7 bases). The CDR3 length is 14 residues. The V gene's germline CDR1 is MGHDK and CDR2 SYGVNS. The V gene lost 8 bases and the J gene lost 7 bases, with 18 bases spanning the gap.

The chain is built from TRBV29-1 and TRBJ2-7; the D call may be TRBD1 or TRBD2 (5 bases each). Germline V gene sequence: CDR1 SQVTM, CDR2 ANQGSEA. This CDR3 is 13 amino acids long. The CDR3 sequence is CSARRDQPYEQYF. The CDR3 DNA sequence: TGCAGTGCCCGACGGGACCAACCCTACGAGCAGTACTTC.

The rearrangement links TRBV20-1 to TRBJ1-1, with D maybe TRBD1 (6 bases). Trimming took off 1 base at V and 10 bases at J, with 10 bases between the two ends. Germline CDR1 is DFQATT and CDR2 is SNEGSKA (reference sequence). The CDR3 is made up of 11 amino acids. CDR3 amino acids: CSARGSRGAFF. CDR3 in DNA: TGCAGTGCTAGAGGTAGCAGGGGAGCTTTCTTT.

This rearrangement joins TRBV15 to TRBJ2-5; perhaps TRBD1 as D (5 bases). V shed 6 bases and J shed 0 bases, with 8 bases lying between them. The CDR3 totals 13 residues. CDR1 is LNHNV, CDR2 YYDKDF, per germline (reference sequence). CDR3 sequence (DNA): TGTGCCACCAGTAACAGGCACCAAGAGACCCAGTACTTC. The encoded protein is CATSNRHQETQYF. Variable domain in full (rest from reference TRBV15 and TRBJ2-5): DAMVIQNPRYQVTQFGKPVTLSCSQTLNHNVMYWYQQKSSQAPKLLFHYYDKDFNNEADTPDNFQSRRPNTSFCFLDIRSPGLGDTAMYLCATSNRHQETQYFGPGTRLLVL.

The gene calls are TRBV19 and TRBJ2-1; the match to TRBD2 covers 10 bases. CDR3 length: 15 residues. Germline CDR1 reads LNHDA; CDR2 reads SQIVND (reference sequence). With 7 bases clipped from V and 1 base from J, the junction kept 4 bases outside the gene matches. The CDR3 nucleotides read TGTGCCAGTAATCTAGCGGGGGCGTCCTACAATGAGCAGTTCTTC. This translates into CASNLAGASYNEQFF.

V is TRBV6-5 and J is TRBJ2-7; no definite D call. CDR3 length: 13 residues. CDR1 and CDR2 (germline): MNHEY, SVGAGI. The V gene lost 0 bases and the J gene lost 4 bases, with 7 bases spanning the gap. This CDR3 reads CASSYSSQYEQYF. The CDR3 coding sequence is TGTGCCAGCAGTTACTCGAGCCAGTACGAGCAGTACTTC.

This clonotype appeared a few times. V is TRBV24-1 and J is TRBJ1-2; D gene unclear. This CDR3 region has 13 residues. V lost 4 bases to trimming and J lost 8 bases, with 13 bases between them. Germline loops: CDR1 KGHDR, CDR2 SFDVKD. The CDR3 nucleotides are TGTGCCACCAGTGACGCATACACTGGCGGCTACACCTTC. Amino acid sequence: CATSDAYTGGYTF.

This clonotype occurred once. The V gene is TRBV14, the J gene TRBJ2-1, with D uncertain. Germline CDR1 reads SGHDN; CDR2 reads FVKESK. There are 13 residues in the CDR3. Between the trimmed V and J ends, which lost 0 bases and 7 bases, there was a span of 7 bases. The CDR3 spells CASSQDRQNEQFF. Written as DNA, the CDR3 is TGTGCCAGCAGCCAAGATCGACAAAATGAGCAGTTCTTC.

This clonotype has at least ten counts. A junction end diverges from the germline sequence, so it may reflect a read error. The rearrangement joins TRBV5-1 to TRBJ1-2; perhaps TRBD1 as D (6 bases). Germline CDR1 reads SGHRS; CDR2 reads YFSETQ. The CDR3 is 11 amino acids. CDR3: CKGGANYSYTF. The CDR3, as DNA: TGCAAAGGGGGGGCTAACTATAGCTACACCTTC.

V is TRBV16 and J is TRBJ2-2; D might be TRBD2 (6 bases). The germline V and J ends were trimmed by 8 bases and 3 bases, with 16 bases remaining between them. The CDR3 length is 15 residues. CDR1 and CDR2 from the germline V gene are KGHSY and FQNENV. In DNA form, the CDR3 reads TGTGCCAGCCAGCCCCGGGGGAAAGACACCGGGGAGCTGTTTTTT. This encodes CASQPRGKDTGELFF.

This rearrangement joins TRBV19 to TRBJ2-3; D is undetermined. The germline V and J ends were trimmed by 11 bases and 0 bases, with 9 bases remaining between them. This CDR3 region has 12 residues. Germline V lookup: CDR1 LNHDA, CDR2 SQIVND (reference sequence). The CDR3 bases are TGTGCCGGCAGCCGTAGCACAGATACGCAGTATTTT. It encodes CAGSRSTDTQYF.

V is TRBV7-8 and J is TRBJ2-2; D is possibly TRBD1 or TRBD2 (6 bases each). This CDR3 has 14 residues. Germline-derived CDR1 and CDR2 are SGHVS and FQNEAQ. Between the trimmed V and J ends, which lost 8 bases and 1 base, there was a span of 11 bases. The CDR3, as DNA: TGTGCCAGCTTGGGGGGCCGGAACACCGGGGAGCTGTTTTTT. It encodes CASLGGRNTGELFF.

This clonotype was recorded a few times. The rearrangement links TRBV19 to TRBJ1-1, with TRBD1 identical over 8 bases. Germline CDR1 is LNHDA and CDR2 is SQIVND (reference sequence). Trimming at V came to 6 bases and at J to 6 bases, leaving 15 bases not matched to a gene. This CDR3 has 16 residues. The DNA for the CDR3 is TGTGCCAGTAGCCGTGGACAGGGACAAGGCCGGGCTGAAGCTTTCTTT. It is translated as CASSRGQGQGRAEAFF.

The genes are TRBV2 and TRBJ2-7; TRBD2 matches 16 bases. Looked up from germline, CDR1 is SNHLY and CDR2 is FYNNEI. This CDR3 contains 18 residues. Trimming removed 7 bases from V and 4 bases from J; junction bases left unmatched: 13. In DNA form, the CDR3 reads TGTGCCAGCACTCCTTCCGGGACTAGCGGGGGGGCGGGGTACGAGCAGTACTTC. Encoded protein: CASTPSGTSGGAGYEQYF.

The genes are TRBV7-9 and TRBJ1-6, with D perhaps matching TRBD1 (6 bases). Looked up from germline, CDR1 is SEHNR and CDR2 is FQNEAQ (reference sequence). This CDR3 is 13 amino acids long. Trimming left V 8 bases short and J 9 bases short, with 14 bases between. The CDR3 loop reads CASGQGIGSPLHF. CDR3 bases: TGTGCCAGCGGCCAGGGGATAGGTTCACCCCTCCACTTT.

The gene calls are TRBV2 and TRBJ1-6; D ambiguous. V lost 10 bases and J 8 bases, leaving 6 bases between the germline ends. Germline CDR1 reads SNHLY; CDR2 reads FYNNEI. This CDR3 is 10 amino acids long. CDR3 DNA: TGTGCCACGTTACATTCACCCCTCCACTTT. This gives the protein CATLHSPLHF. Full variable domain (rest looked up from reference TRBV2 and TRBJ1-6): EPEVTQTPSHQVTQMGQEVILRCVPISNHLYFYWYRQILGQKVEFLVSFYNNEISEKSEIFDDQFSVERPDGSNFTLKIRSTKLEDSAMYFCATLHSPLHFGNGTRLTVT.

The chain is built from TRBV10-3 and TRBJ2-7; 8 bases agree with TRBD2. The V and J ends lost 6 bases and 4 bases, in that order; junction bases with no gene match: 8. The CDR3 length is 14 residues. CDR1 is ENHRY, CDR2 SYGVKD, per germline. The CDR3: CAISGTSDRYEQYF. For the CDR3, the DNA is TGTGCCATCAGCGGGACTAGTGACCGGTACGAGCAGTACTTC.

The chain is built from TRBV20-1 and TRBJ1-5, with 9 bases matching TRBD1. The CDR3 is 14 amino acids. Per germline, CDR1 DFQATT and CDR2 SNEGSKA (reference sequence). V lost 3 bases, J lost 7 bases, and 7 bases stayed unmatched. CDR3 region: CSARVGDRDQPQHF. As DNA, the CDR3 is TGCAGTGCTAGGGTCGGGGACAGGGACCAGCCCCAGCATTTT.

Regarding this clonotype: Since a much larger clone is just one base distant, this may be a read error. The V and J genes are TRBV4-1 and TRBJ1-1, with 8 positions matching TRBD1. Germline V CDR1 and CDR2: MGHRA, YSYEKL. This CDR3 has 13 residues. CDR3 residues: CASSQTRGREASF. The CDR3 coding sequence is TGCGCCAGCAGCCAAACCAGGGGGCGGGAAGCTTCCTTT.

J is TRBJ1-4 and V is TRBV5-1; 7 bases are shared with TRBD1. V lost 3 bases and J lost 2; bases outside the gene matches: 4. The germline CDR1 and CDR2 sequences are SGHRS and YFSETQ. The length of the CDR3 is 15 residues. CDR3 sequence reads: CASSYDRATNEKLFF. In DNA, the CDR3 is TGCGCCAGCAGCTACGACAGGGCGACTAATGAAAAACTGTTTTTT.